The rows below give T cell receptor beta chains drawn from one sample of a study of monozygotic twins with inflammatory bowel disease. TCRdb reanalyzed the 5' RACE reads and collapses them to one entry per CDR3 protein, without DNA. Its table lists 200,000 to 250,000 distinct CDR3 sequences. The sample consisted of blood. These receptors were obtained from a human donor with ulcerative colitis or Crohn's disease, or a healthy co-twin of an affected twin (not recorded which). The CDR3 runs from the conserved cysteine through the conserved F or W.

j_gene	v_gene	CDR3aa
TRBJ2-1	TRBV28	CASSSPIRNEQFF
TRBJ2-1	TRBV20-1	CSANLAGLFYEQFF
TRBJ1-2	TRBV20-1	CSARGGDGYTF
TRBJ2-7	TRBV7-8	CASSLKGSEQYF
TRBJ1-1	TRBV5-1	CASSLDRQSLAFF
TRBJ1-4	TRBV29-1	CSVKRSVGTNEKLFF
TRBJ1-2	TRBV5-1	CASSLSQGGYTF
TRBJ2-7	TRBV10-3	CAISPGLASSYEQYF
TRBJ1-1	TRBV7-9	CASSLSGTEAFF
TRBJ1-2	TRBV20-1	CSARDYGQGDYGYTF
TRBJ2-3	TRBV29-1	CSVTGETDTQYF
TRBJ2-7	TRBV7-2	CASSSWGSGSSYEQYF
TRBJ1-1	TRBV11-2	CASSYGQGTTEAFF
TRBJ1-5	TRBV28	CASSFPPGQGLNQPQHF
TRBJ2-1	TRBV20-1	CSASTGEWYNEQFF